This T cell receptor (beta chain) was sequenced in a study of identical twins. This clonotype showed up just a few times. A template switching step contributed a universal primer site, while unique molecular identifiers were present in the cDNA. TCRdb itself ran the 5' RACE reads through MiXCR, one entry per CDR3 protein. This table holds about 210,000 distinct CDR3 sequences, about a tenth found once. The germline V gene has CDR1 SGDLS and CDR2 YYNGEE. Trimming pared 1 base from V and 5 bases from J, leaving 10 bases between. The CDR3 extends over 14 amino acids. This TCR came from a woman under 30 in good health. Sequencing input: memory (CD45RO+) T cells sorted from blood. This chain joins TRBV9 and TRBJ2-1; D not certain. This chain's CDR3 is CASSVSGYNNEQFF. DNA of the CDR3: TGTGCCAGCAGCGTATCAGGATACAACAATGAGCAGTTCTTC.